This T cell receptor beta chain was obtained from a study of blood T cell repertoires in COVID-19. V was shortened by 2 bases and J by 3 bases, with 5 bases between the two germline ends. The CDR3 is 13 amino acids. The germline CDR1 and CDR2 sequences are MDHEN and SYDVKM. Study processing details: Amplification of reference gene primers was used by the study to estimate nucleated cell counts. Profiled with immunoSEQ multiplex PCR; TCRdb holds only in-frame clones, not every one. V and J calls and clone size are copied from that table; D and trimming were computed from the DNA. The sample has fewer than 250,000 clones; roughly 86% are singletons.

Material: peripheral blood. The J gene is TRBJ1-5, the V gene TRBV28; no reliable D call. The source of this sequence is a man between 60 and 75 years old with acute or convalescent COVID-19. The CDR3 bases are TGTGCCAGCAGTTTACAGGACAATCAGCCCCAGCATTTT. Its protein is CASSLQDNQPQHF.